One and the same sample provided the 18 T cell receptor beta chains below, sequenced in a study of OX40 agonist ivuxolimab in advanced cancers. Some clones are missing from TCRdb's copy, which holds only in-frame ones; the method was immunoSEQ multiplex PCR. The table lists roughly 47,000 clones, 70% to 90% of them singletons. The specimen comprised CD4+ or CD8+ T cells sorted from blood, sampled in a trial of the OX40 agonist ivuxolimab. These receptors all stem from an adult with an advanced solid tumor such as melanoma, head and neck, liver or kidney cancer.

This clone was detected only a few times. The gene calls are TRBV7-9 and TRBJ2-3; no clear D gene. The CDR3 loop spans 12 amino acids. Per germline, CDR1 SEHNR and CDR2 FQNEAQ (reference sequence). Trimming removed 3 bases from V and 3 bases from J, with 4 bases in between. The CDR3 is CASSFGTDTQYF. As DNA, the CDR3 is TGTGCCAGCAGCTTCGGGACAGATACGCAGTATTTT.

The chain joins TRBV11-2 to TRBJ2-7, with 10 bases identical to TRBD2. Trimming at V came to 7 bases and at J to 4 bases, leaving 10 bases not matched to a gene. In germline, CDR1 is SGHAT, CDR2 FQNNGV. The CDR3 consists of 15 residues. CDR3 region: CASTRFSGGWYEQYF. The DNA of the CDR3 is TGTGCCAGCACCCGTTTTAGCGGGGGGTGGTACGAGCAGTACTTC.

This chain uses TRBV7-8 with TRBJ2-7, with 10 nucleotides matching TRBD1. Germline V gene lookup returns CDR1 SGHVS and CDR2 FQNEAQ. Trimming cost V 5 bases and J 3 bases; bases outside gene matches: 7. CDR3 length: 15 residues. The CDR3 sequence is CASSPLGQGDYEQYF. In nucleotides, the CDR3 is TGTGCCAGCAGCCCCCTTGGACAGGGGGACTACGAGCAGTACTTC.

This sequence joins TRBV9 and TRBJ1-6; a possible D gene is TRBD1 (6 bases). V was trimmed by 0 bases and J by 9 bases, leaving 19 bases between them. Germline V gene data show CDR1 as SGDLS and CDR2 as YYNGEE. This CDR3 has 17 amino acids. This CDR3 reads CASSVAMTRGAGSPLHF. DNA of the CDR3: TGTGCCAGCAGCGTAGCTATGACCAGGGGAGCGGGTTCACCCCTCCACTTT. Complete variable domain (other parts from reference TRBV9 and TRBJ1-6): DSGVTQTPKHLITATGQRVTLRCSPRSGDLSVYWYQQSLDQGLQFLIQYYNGEERAKGNILERFSAQQFPDLHSELNLSSLELGDSALYFCASSVAMTRGAGSPLHFGNGTRLTVT.

DNA for the CDR3: TGTGCCAGCTCACCACCGACAGGGGAAAAGGCCAAAAACATTCAGTACTTC. Protein sequence: CASSPPTGEKAKNIQYF. This chain joins TRBV18 and TRBJ2-4; 8 bases match TRBD1. Germline values: CDR1 KGHSH, CDR2 LQKENI. The CDR3 has 17 residues. J was trimmed by 1 base and V by 0 bases; bases with no gene match: 5.

The chain has TRBV7-9 and TRBJ2-4; D is possibly TRBD2 (5 bases). The CDR3 runs to 17 residues. Germline V gene sequence: CDR1 SEHNR, CDR2 FQNEAQ (reference sequence). Deletions cut 1 base from V and 0 bases from J, with 13 bases between. CDR3 sequence reads: CASSLEAGLGAKNIQYF. DNA for the CDR3: TGTGCCAGCAGCTTAGAGGCGGGCCTGGGAGCCAAAAACATTCAGTACTTC. The whole variable domain, remainder taken from reference TRBV7-9 and TRBJ2-4, is DTGVSQNPRHKITKRGQNVTFRCDPISEHNRLYWYRQTLGQGPEFLTYFQNEAQLEKSRLLSDRFSAERPKGSFSTLEIQRTEQGDSAMYLCASSLEAGLGAKNIQYFGAGTRLSVL.

V and J are TRBV9 and TRBJ2-7, with 7 positions matching TRBD2. The V and J ends lost 3 bases and 3 bases, in that order; junction bases with no gene match: 3. The V gene's germline CDR1 is SGDLS and CDR2 YYNGEE. The CDR3 runs 13 residues. The CDR3 here is CASSGGRDYEQYF. The CDR3 region has the DNA TGTGCCAGCAGCGGGGGGAGGGACTACGAGCAGTACTTC.

The chain uses TRBV9 and TRBJ1-3; TRBD1 aligns across 8 bases. This CDR3 contains 20 residues. V lost 0 bases, J lost 0 bases, and 14 bases stayed unmatched. Germline V CDR1 and CDR2: SGDLS, YYNGEE. Here the CDR3 reads CASSVATHEWTGNSGNTIYF. The CDR3 nucleotides are TGTGCCAGCAGCGTAGCTACCCACGAATGGACAGGGAACTCTGGAAACACCATATATTTT.

This chain links TRBV7-9 with TRBJ2-7; unclear D gene. Per the germline V gene, CDR1 is SEHNR and CDR2 is FQNEAQ (reference sequence). This CDR3 spans 13 amino acids. The V end lost 5 bases, the J end lost 5 bases, and 13 bases lay between the germline ends. Here the CDR3 DNA reads TGTGCCAGCAGCCCATCGAAGGGCGACGAGCAGTACTTC. Its translation is CASSPSKGDEQYF.

The chain recombines TRBV6-6 with TRBJ2-2; either TRBD1 or TRBD2 may supply D (5 bases each). The CDR3 has 15 amino acids. Looked up from germline, CDR1 is MNHNY and CDR2 is SVGAGI (reference sequence). V dropped 6 bases and J dropped 2 bases, with 13 bases sitting between them. CDR3 sequence (DNA): TGTGCCAGCAGCTCCGGGACGGACAACACCGGGGAGCTGTTTTTT. Its protein is CASSSGTDNTGELFF.

This clone was found once. This sample includes further DNA sequences coding for the same CDR3. The genes are TRBV7-3 and TRBJ2-3; D gene unclear. In germline, CDR1 is SGHTA, CDR2 FQGTGA. The CDR3 is 13 residues long. Trimming removed 2 bases at V and 6 bases at J, with 9 bases between. CDR3 bases: TGTGCCAGCAGCTTAGACCGCGGTGATACGCAGTATTTT. Protein: CASSLDRGDTQYF.

The J gene is TRBJ1-1, the V gene TRBV9; weak D call: TRBD1 (6 bases). Per the germline V gene, CDR1 is SGDLS and CDR2 is YYNGEE. CDR3 size: 16 residues. V lost 0 bases and J lost 1, with 13 bases in between. This chain's CDR3 is CASSVDFQGTNTEAFF. CDR3 coding DNA: TGTGCCAGCAGCGTAGATTTCCAGGGGACGAACACTGAAGCTTTCTTT.

The V gene is TRBV7-2, the J gene TRBJ1-4; D uncertain. Germline CDR1 SGHTA, CDR2 FQGNSA. The CDR3 has 14 amino acids. The V gene lost 1 base and the J gene lost 8 bases, with 11 bases spanning the gap. The CDR3 nucleotides are TGTGCCAGCAGCTTAGTGGGAGGTGGGGAAAAACTGTTTTTT. It translates to CASSLVGGGEKLFF.

The rearrangement joins TRBV7-2 to TRBJ2-1; TRBD2 aligns across 10 bases. CDR3 size: 18 residues. Germline CDR1 SGHTA, CDR2 FQGNSA. Losses at the gene ends were 2 bases for V and 7 bases for J; bases not matched to a gene: 14. The CDR3 nucleotides read TGTGCCAGCAGCTTATCGCCCTCCCGAAGCGGGAGGGGGAATGAGCAGTTCTTC. This codes for CASSLSPSRSGRGNEQFF.

This chain joins TRBV2 and TRBJ2-1, with 9 bases that match TRBD2. V lost 8 bases to trimming and J lost 6 bases; unmatched junction nucleotides: 8. Looked up from germline, CDR1 is SNHLY and CDR2 is FYNNEI. This CDR3 region has 14 residues. CDR3 protein: CASLGLAGLNEQFF. CDR3 sequence (DNA): TGTGCCAGCCTCGGGCTAGCGGGACTCAATGAGCAGTTCTTC.

The chain uses TRBV2 and TRBJ2-7; 8 bases align to TRBD2. This CDR3 has 16 residues. V shed 6 bases, J shed 3 bases, and the junction held 13 bases outside the gene matches. CDR1 and CDR2 from the germline V gene are SNHLY and FYNNEI. The CDR3 DNA sequence: TGTGCCAGCAGCGACTACGGGGGGGTCACCTACTACGAGCAGTACTTC. It specifies CASSDYGGVTYYEQYF. The full variable domain, rest sourced from reference TRBV2 and TRBJ2-7, is EPEVTQTPSHQVTQMGQEVILRCVPISNHLYFYWYRQILGQKVEFLVSFYNNEISEKSEIFDDQFSVERPDGSNFTLKIRSTKLEDSAMYFCASSDYGGVTYYEQYFGPGTRLTVT.

The chain couples TRBV30 to TRBJ2-7; D possibly corresponds to TRBD1 (5 bases). The V end lost 5 bases, the J end lost 2 bases, and 13 bases lay between the germline ends. This CDR3 spans 13 amino acids. CDR1 GTSNPN and CDR2 SVGIG come from the germline V gene (reference sequence). The CDR3 sequence is CAWGWGPAYEQYF. Written as DNA, the CDR3 is TGTGCCTGGGGATGGGGCCCAGCCTACGAGCAGTACTTC. The full variable domain, rest sourced from reference TRBV30 and TRBJ2-7, is SQTIHQWPATLVQPVGSPLSLECTVEGTSNPNLYWYRQAAGRGLQLLFYSVGIGQISSEVPQNLSASRPQDRQFILSSKKLLLSDSGFYLCAWGWGPAYEQYFGPGTRLTVT.

This rearrangement joins TRBV6-5 to TRBJ2-1; 9 bases agree with TRBD1. Unmatched junction bases numbered 6, after V lost 6 bases and J lost 6 bases. The germline gives CDR1 MNHEY, CDR2 SVGAGI. The CDR3 is 14 residues long. The CDR3 bases are TGTGCCAGCAGCCCGGGACAGGGAGCCAATGAGCAGTTCTTC. Translating gives CASSPGQGANEQFF.